This T cell receptor (beta chain) was obtained from a study of vaccination and CD4 T cells after COVID-19. At the level of the study: Each enrolled participant received a two-dose regimen of either BNT162b2 or mRNA-1273 vaccine. Post-COVID draws came a median around 100 days after diagnosis (range 35 to 161).

Looked up from germline, CDR1 is MDHEN and CDR2 is SYDVKM. V was trimmed by 1 base and J by 6 bases, leaving 3 bases between them. CDR3 length equals 12 residues. Researchers used the Oncomine TCR Beta short-read assay to sequence DNA from cultured CD4+ T cells. Someone extracted genomic DNA from cultured CD4+ T cells. From the PCR reads, TCRdb called clonotypes with MiXCR, one entry per CDR3 protein. The repertoire holds about 20,000 distinct CDR3 sequences, with over 50% as singletons. Indicated treatment: approximately nine-day PBMC culture with coronavirus spike peptide pools or control peptides (ViraFEST assay). Wells that each held around 2 million PBMCs were cultured with 8 to 10 IU/ml IL-2 and around 10 ug/ml peptide pools. As to this clonotype: The antigen is undetermined.

J is TRBJ2-2 and V is TRBV28; D gene ambiguous. The sample comprised CD4+ T cells from blood, cultured in vitro. The source of this sequence is a human donor who had recovered from COVID-19. The CDR3 loop reads CASSLYAGELFF. Written as DNA, the CDR3 is TGTGCCAGCAGTTTATACGCCGGGGAGCTGTTTTTT.